The source of this T cell receptor (beta chain) is a study of regulatory T cells in long-lasting Graves disease. Arm-PCR of CDR3 regions and iRepertoire HTBI primers were the basis on which TCR beta libraries were built. As handled by the study authors: Identification yielded 60 or so TRBV and around 15 TRBJ segments across samples. One entry per CDR3 protein results from TCRdb running MiXCR on the multiplex PCR reads. The V and J calls and clone size come from TCRdb's table, not from the authors' own analysis. In the table there are about 290,000 distinct CDR3 sequences, under 25% of which are singletons. This clonotype has only a few counts. Time point meaning: persistent/refractory GD, antithyroid drugs over 5 years with positive TRAb. The TCR library was prepared using RNA isolated from PBMCs. This receptor was taken from a female donor with Graves disease. Sequencing was performed on peripheral blood mononuclear cells (PBMCs), taken when the disease was refractory, from a patient treated with antithyroid drugs.

The CDR3 DNA follows: TGTGCCAGCAGTCCCCGGGACAATAGCAATCAGCCCCAGCATTTT. Protein product: CASSPRDNSNQPQHF. The gene calls are TRBV27 and TRBJ1-5; possible D gene TRBD1, 6 bases. The germline gives CDR1 MNHEY, CDR2 SMNVEV (reference sequence). The germline V and J ends were trimmed by 5 bases and 0 bases, with 11 bases remaining between them. The CDR3 spans 15 residues.